The rows below give T cell receptor beta chains drawn from one sample of a study of tumor-infiltrating lymphocytes in primary liver carcinoma. TCRdb redid the calling of the multiplex PCR reads with MiXCR, one entry per CDR3 protein. The repertoire consists of 310,000 or so distinct CDR3 sequences, with around 60% occurring once and the leading ten covering about 6.1%. Sequenced input: peripheral blood. The source of these receptors is a man aged 40-50 years with primary liver carcinoma and hepatitis B virus infection. Each CDR3 is given with its conserved first and last residue. Fields, in order: D gene, J gene, V gene, clone size, CDR3 protein, CDR3 DNA. The D gene is left open where the match is weak. Clone sizes are given selectively: once, few, many, or a class where the clone is expanded.

>TRBD1|TRBJ2-1|TRBV5-6|NA
CASSSFRLSGQTNNEQFF
TGTGCCAGCAGCTCCTTTCGCCTTTCGGGACAGACCAACAATGAGCAGTTCTTC
>NA|TRBJ2-1|TRBV24-1|NA
CATRDGTTLSYNEQFF
TGTGCCACCAGAGATGGAACGACATTATCCTACAATGAGCAGTTCTTC
>NA|TRBJ1-2|TRBV10-3|NA
CAISEQAAANYDYTF
TGTGCCATCAGTGAACAGGCAGCAGCTAACTATGACTACACCTTC
>NA|TRBJ2-2|TRBV6-1|many
CATQGPEGGELFF
TGTGCCACACAGGGACCAGAGGGCGGGGAGCTGTTTTTT
>NA|TRBJ2-6|TRBV5-1|NA
CASTPRGGISGANVLTF
TGCGCCAGCACCCCACGAGGAGGGATCTCTGGGGCCAACGTCCTGACTTTC
>NA|TRBJ1-5|TRBV6-5|NA
CASSYNRYSNQPQHF
TGTGCCAGCAGTTACAACAGATATAGCAATCAGCCCCAGCATTTT
>NA|TRBJ1-3|TRBV5-6|few
CASSFRDSGNTIYF
TGTGCCAGCAGCTTTCGAGACTCTGGAAACACCATATATTTT
>NA|TRBJ2-1|TRBV4-1|NA
CASSQSSGWDNEQSF
TGCGCCAGCAGCCAAAGTAGCGGATGGGACAATGAGCAGTCCTTC
>TRBD1|TRBJ1-1|TRBV6-6|NA
CASSTGGATEAFF
TGTGCCAGCAGCACAGGGGGGGCTACTGAAGCTTTCTTT
>TRBD2|TRBJ2-7|TRBV5-4|many
CASSLGGGLAASYEQYF
TGTGCCAGCAGCTTGGGTGGGGGACTAGCGGCCTCCTACGAGCAGTACTTC
>NA|TRBJ1-2|TRBV4-2|NA
CTSSQGRQTNYGYTF
TGTACCAGCAGCCAGGGACGCCAAACTAACTATGGCTACACCTTC
>NA|TRBJ2-1|TRBV5-6|many
CASSPPASLRRSVSYNEQFF
TGTGCCAGCAGCCCCCCTGCTTCCCTTCGTCGGAGTGTGTCCTACAATGAGCAGTTCTTC
>NA|TRBJ1-1|TRBV5-6|NA
CASSRDLNTEAFF
TGTGCCAGCAGCAGGGATTTGAACACTGAAGCTTTCTTT
>TRBD1|TRBJ2-7|TRBV6-6|few
CASSYLSRTGGEQYF
TGTGCCAGCAGTTACCTTTCCCGGACAGGCGGAGAGCAGTACTTC
>NA|TRBJ2-7|TRBV11-1|NA
CAGSLEIEGAYEQYF
TGTGCCGGCAGCTTAGAGATAGAGGGGGCCTACGAGCAGTACTTC
>NA|TRBJ2-2|TRBV13|many
CASSPGLSGELFF
TGTGCCAGCAGCCCCGGACTCTCCGGGGAGCTGTTTTTT
>TRBD2|TRBJ2-3|TRBV4-1|many
CASSQGLAEDTQYF
TGCGCCAGCAGCCAAGGACTAGCCGAAGATACGCAGTATTTT
>TRBD1|TRBJ2-7|TRBV4-1|NA
CASSLRTGAYEQYF
TGCGCCAGCAGCCTACGGACAGGGGCCTACGAGCAGTACTTC
>NA|TRBJ1-5|TRBV24-1|NA
CATSDGGGPHHF
TGTGCCACCAGTGATGGTGGCGGGCCCCACCATTTT
>NA|TRBJ1-6|TRBV25-1|NA
CASSEPGRDNSPLHF
TGTGCCAGCAGTGAACCGGGACGAGATAATTCACCCCTCCACTTT
>NA|TRBJ2-1|TRBV24-1|NA
CVIQGLEQFF
TGTGTCATCCAAGGGCTTGAGCAGTTCTTC
>TRBD2|TRBJ2-5|TRBV7-9|many
CASSSPMGLAGQETQYF
TGTGCCAGCAGCTCTCCGATGGGACTAGCGGGTCAAGAGACCCAGTACTTC
>NA|TRBJ2-1|TRBV11-3|NA
CASNSATSYNEQFF
TGTGCCAGCAACTCCGCGACCTCCTACAATGAGCAGTTCTTC
>NA|TRBJ2-5|TRBV10-3|many
CAISETLIQGLDQRAQETQYF
TGTGCCATCAGTGAGACGCTTATTCAGGGCCTCGACCAGCGAGCCCAAGAGACCCAGTACTTC
>TRBD1|TRBJ2-1|TRBV5-4|many
CASSLLGQSLDEQFF
TGTGCCAGCAGCTTGTTGGGACAGTCTCTCGATGAGCAGTTCTTC
>NA|TRBJ2-1|TRBV6-1|few
CASSYGSYEQFF
TGTGCCAGCAGCTATGGGAGTTATGAGCAGTTCTTC
>TRBD1|TRBJ2-7|TRBV5-4|NA
CASSFGQGVGEQYF
TGTGCCAGCAGCTTTGGACAGGGAGTAGGGGAGCAGTACTTC
>TRBD2|TRBJ2-7|TRBV10-1|many
CASSGTSGSKDPYEQYF
TGCGCCAGCAGCGGGACTAGCGGGAGTAAGGACCCCTACGAGCAGTACTTC
>NA|TRBJ2-7|TRBV4-1|NA
CGSSQGPLYEQYF
TGCGGCAGCAGCCAAGGTCCGTTATACGAGCAGTACTTC
>TRBD1|TRBJ2-7|TRBV12-3/TRBV12-4|many
CASRGDSSYEQYF
TGTGCCAGCAGAGGGGACAGCTCCTACGAGCAGTACTTC
>NA|TRBJ2-5|TRBV6-1|NA
CASSTYTKETQYF
TGTGCCAGCAGTACATATACCAAAGAGACCCAGTACTTC
>TRBD1|TRBJ1-5|TRBV6-2/TRBV6-3|many
CASSPTGVTNQPQHF
TGTGCCAGCAGCCCGACAGGGGTCACCAATCAGCCCCAGCATTTT
>TRBD1|TRBJ1-2|TRBV6-5|NA
CASSTRLGTDYGYTF
TGTGCCAGCAGCACCCGGTTGGGGACAGACTATGGCTACACCTTC
>NA|TRBJ2-7|TRBV6-1|many
CASSEARQTTGLKYF
TGTGCCAGCAGTGAAGCGCGGCAGACCACGGGTTTGAAGTACTTC
>NA|TRBJ2-7|TRBV11-2|NA
CASSLNRKGYEQYF
TGTGCCAGCAGCTTAAACCGGAAAGGGTACGAGCAGTACTTC
>NA|TRBJ2-2|TRBV11-2|NA
CTSSLVQVPQDTEELFF
TGTACCAGCAGCCTAGTGCAGGTCCCTCAGGACACCGAGGAGCTGTTTTTT
>NA|TRBJ1-2|TRBV29-1|NA
CGVDSVNYGYAF
TGCGGCGTTGACAGCGTTAACTATGGCTACGCCTTC
>NA|TRBJ1-6|TRBV13|NA
CASSLGGFNKSPLHF
TGTGCCAGCAGCTTAGGAGGGTTTAATAAATCACCCCTCCACTTT
>NA|TRBJ2-4|TRBV28|NA
CASSPGRIAKNIQNF
TGTGCCAGCAGTCCCGGGCGGATAGCCAAAAACATTCAGAACTTC
>NA|TRBJ2-7|TRBV6-5|many
CASSITLAGSLYEQYF
TGTGCCAGCAGTATTACTTTGGCTGGATCCCTCTACGAGCAGTACTTC
>TRBD2|TRBJ2-5|TRBV10-1|NA
CASSDRTSGSVETQYF
TGCGCCAGCAGTGACAGGACTAGCGGGAGTGTGGAGACCCAGTACTTC
>NA|TRBJ2-2|TRBV28|NA
CASSLSGTNTGGLFF
TGTGCCAGCAGTTTATCAGGGACGAACACCGGGGGGCTGTTTTTT
>NA|TRBJ2-5|TRBV11-2|NA
CASSFQREETQHF
TGTGCCAGCAGTTTCCAACGGGAAGAGACCCAGCACTTC
>NA|TRBJ1-1|TRBV7-9|many
CASSLGQGSEAFF
TGTGCCAGCAGCTTAGGTCAGGGGTCGGAAGCTTTCTTT
>NA|TRBJ1-3|TRBV6-1|many
CASGSSGNTIYF
TGTGCCAGCGGGTCCTCTGGAAACACCATATATTTT
>TRBD1|TRBJ2-7|TRBV10-3|NA
CAVSLDRALSYEQYF
TGTGCCGTCAGTCTAGACAGGGCACTATCCTACGAGCAGTACTTC
>NA|TRBJ2-7|TRBV20-1|NA
CSAPRDQTYEQYF
TGCAGTGCTCCCCGGGATCAGACCTACGAGCAGTACTTC
>NA|TRBJ2-5|TRBV11-2|NA
CASSLRLAEYQETQYF
TGTGCCAGCAGCTTACGGCTAGCAGAGTACCAAGAGACCCAGTACTTC
>NA|TRBJ1-2|TRBV30|few
CAWKERESYGYTF
TGTGCCTGGAAGGAGAGGGAGAGCTATGGCTACACCTTC
>NA|TRBJ2-1|TRBV7-3|NA
CASSFDYSNDNEQFF
TGTGCCAGCAGCTTCGACTACTCCAATGACAATGAGCAGTTCTTC
>NA|TRBJ1-3|TRBV7-9|NA
CASSFTLTSGKTIYF
TGTGCCAGCAGTTTTACGCTTACGTCTGGAAAAACCATATATTTT
>TRBD1|TRBJ2-7|TRBV11-2|NA
CASSSERGGQGYSEQYF
TGTGCCAGCAGCTCCGAAAGGGGGGGACAGGGCTATAGCGAGCAGTACTTT